The 12 T cell receptor beta chains below come from one sample, sequenced in a study of blood T cells in healthy people across ages. The authors ran a second PCR of roughly 7 to 11 cycles using a sample-barcoded 5' primer and a J-beta primer mix. TCRdb re-analysed the 5' RACE reads in MiXCR, keeping a single row per CDR3 protein. The profile covers 1,500,000 or so distinct CDR3 sequences, with approximately 39% appearing a single time and about 4% taken by the ten largest. The specimen sequenced was blood. The receptors here all came from a woman aged 18-29 years in good health.

This clonotype was detected a few times. J is TRBJ2-5 and V is TRBV7-9; TRBD2 is a possible D gene (5 bases). The J call may be incorrect, as the DNA end agrees better with TRBJ2-7. Germline V gene sequence: CDR1 SEHNR, CDR2 FQNEAQ (reference sequence). The CDR3 is 13 amino acids. The CDR3 sequence is CASSPEGAHEQYF. The CDR3 DNA reads TGTGCCAGCAGCCCAGAGGGAGCCCACGAGCAGTACTTC.

This clonotype was detected a few times. The chain has TRBV4-3 and TRBJ1-2; D perhaps matches TRBD1 (6 bases). This CDR3 region has 16 residues. V was trimmed by 2 bases and J by 3 bases, leaving 16 bases between them. Per germline, CDR1 LGHNA and CDR2 YSLEER. The chain's CDR3 is CASSQSPDSRYYGYTF. CDR3 in DNA: TGCGCCAGCAGCCAATCACCGGACAGCCGCTACTATGGCTACACCTTC.

The V gene is TRBV4-1, the J gene TRBJ1-1, with D possibly being TRBD1 (5 bases). The CDR3 is 15 amino acids. V was cut by 0 bases and J by 4 bases, with 12 bases left in between. The V gene's germline CDR1 is MGHRA and CDR2 YSYEKL. The DNA of the CDR3 is TGCGCCAGCAGCCAAGATCCCCGACAGAGCACTGAAGCTTTCTTT. Translation: CASSQDPRQSTEAFF.

The rearrangement uses TRBV6-2 or TRBV6-3 and TRBJ2-7; maybe TRBD2 (5 bases). Germline assignment: CDR1 MNHEY and CDR2 SVGEGT. Deletions cut 4 bases from V and 2 bases from J, with 15 bases between. CDR3 length: 15 amino acids. In DNA, the CDR3 is TGTGCCAGCAGTTCGCCCTTCGGGATCCCCTACGAGCAGTACTTC. This translates into CASSSPFGIPYEQYF.

The chain employs TRBV6-1 and TRBJ2-7, with 7 bases identical to TRBD1. From germline, CDR1 is MNHNS and CDR2 SASEGT. Germline trimming cut 6 bases from V and 1 base from J; bases unmatched to any gene: 6. This CDR3 has 14 residues. CDR3: CASSVRTGSYEQYF. The CDR3 region has the DNA TGTGCCAGCAGCGTGAGGACAGGATCCTACGAGCAGTACTTC.

This clonotype showed up many times. The rearrangement uses TRBV4-1 and TRBJ2-7, with D perhaps TRBD2 (6 bases). CDR1 and CDR2 from the germline V gene are MGHRA and YSYEKL. The CDR3 covers 14 residues. V lost 1 base and J lost 0, with 7 bases in between. The CDR3 DNA reads TGCGCCAGCAGCCAAGTTAGCGGCTCCTACGAGCAGTACTTC. Translation: CASSQVSGSYEQYF.

The chain uses TRBV27 and TRBJ1-5; TRBD1 matches at 8 bases. The V and J ends lost 10 bases and 5 bases, in that order; junction bases with no gene match: 7. CDR3 length: 13 amino acids. Germline assignment: CDR1 MNHEY and CDR2 SMNVEV (reference sequence). The DNA for the CDR3 is TGTGCCACTGGAAGGGACAGGTATCAGCCCCAGCATTTT. Protein sequence: CATGRDRYQPQHF.

The chain is built from TRBV5-1 and TRBJ1-2, with a tentative D call TRBD1 (5 bases). V was shortened by 0 bases and J by 4 bases, with 13 bases between the two germline ends. The CDR3 loop spans 15 amino acids. Germline-derived CDR1 and CDR2 are SGHRS and YFSETQ. CDR3 sequence reads: CASSLAAGGGYGYTF. The CDR3 DNA sequence: TGCGCCAGCAGCTTGGCAGCCGGGGGGGGCTATGGCTACACCTTC.

In its sample, this clonotype was seen once. The V gene is TRBV7-9, the J gene TRBJ1-1; D ambiguous. CDR3 length: 15 residues. CDR1 and CDR2 (germline): SEHNR, FQNEAQ (reference sequence). The germline V and J ends were trimmed by 4 bases and 2 bases, with 14 bases remaining between them. CDR3 nucleotides: TGTGCCAGCAGCTGTGTGTCCGGGCCAAACACTGAAGCTTTCTTT. Translating gives CASSCVSGPNTEAFF.

The chain couples TRBV28 to TRBJ2-7; D may be TRBD1 or TRBD2 (5 bases each). The CDR3 spans 13 residues. V lost 9 bases and J lost 6, with 18 bases in between. CDR1 MDHEN and CDR2 SYDVKM come from the germline V gene. CDR3 nucleotides: TGTGCCAGTCATCCGGGACCCCGGTCCGAGCAGTACTTC. Protein product: CASHPGPRSEQYF.

This clonotype has only a few counts. The CDR3 coding sequence is TGCAGCGCTCCCCAACCTCCGGGACAGCTATGGAATGAGCAGTTCTTC. Its translation: CSAPQPPGQLWNEQFF. This chain links TRBV29-1 with TRBJ2-1; TRBD1 agrees at 7 bases. Germline CDR1 SQVTM, CDR2 ANQGSEA. CDR3 size: 16 residues. Trimming took 7 bases from V and 7 from J; bases not matched to a gene: 19.

The chain is built from TRBV27 and TRBJ1-1; 8 bases fit TRBD1. V trimming: 5 bases; J trimming: 0 bases; junction bases outside the gene matches: 5. Germline CDR1 MNHEY, CDR2 SMNVEV (reference sequence). CDR3 length: 15 amino acids. Here the CDR3 reads CASSKDRVVNTEAFF. DNA of the CDR3: TGTGCCAGCAGTAAGGACAGGGTGGTGAACACTGAAGCTTTCTTT.